Below, 29 T cell receptor beta chains from the same sample are listed, as sequenced in a study of blood T cell repertoires in COVID-19. Produced via immunoSEQ multiplex PCR; TCRdb's table is partial and in-frame only. The sample holds just over 650,000 clones; about nine tenths are singletons and the top ten take approximately 0.3%. Sequenced: peripheral blood. All receptors come from a woman in her late teens or twenties with acute or convalescent COVID-19.

This chain uses TRBV2 with TRBJ1-6, with 9 bases lining up with TRBD1. The trim removed 6 bases at V and 9 bases at J, leaving 9 bases unmatched. Germline V gene data show CDR1 as SNHLY and CDR2 as FYNNEI. CDR3 length: 15 amino acids. CDR3 DNA: TGTGCCAGCAGGGGACAGGGTTCGGTAGTTTCACCCCTCCACTTT. It encodes CASRGQGSVVSPLHF.

CDR3 sequence reads: CASSLSYTGLKYNEQFF. CDR3 coding DNA: TGTGCCAGCAGCTTAAGCTACACGGGACTGAAATACAATGAGCAGTTCTTC. The chain has TRBV11-2 and TRBJ2-1, with D possibly TRBD2 on 6 matching bases. The CDR3 loop spans 17 amino acids. Per the germline V gene, CDR1 is SGHAT and CDR2 is FQNNGV. V was shortened by 2 bases and J by 4 bases, with 18 bases between the two germline ends.

V usage is TRBV7-9 and J usage is TRBJ2-1; tentatively, D is TRBD1 (6 bases). Trimming took off 4 bases at V and 7 bases at J, with 14 bases between the two ends. Germline V CDR1 and CDR2: SEHNR, FQNEAQ (reference sequence). The CDR3 totals 14 residues. CDR3 coding DNA: TGTGCCAGCAGCTCCGACGTACAGGGTAATGAGCAGTTCTTC. Protein product: CASSSDVQGNEQFF.

The J gene is TRBJ1-1, the V gene TRBV7-9; D is uncertain. This CDR3 contains 15 residues. Deletions cut 1 base from V and 5 bases from J, with 14 bases between. CDR1 SEHNR and CDR2 FQNEAQ come from the germline V gene (reference sequence). CDR3 protein: CASSLVYPPKTEAFF. Written as DNA, the CDR3 is TGTGCCAGCAGCTTAGTCTACCCACCGAAGACTGAAGCTTTCTTT.

The chain has TRBV6-5 and TRBJ1-5, with D unresolved. The CDR3 totals 15 residues. The germline gives CDR1 MNHEY, CDR2 SVGAGI. V was pared by 5 bases and J by 3 bases, with 14 bases between. The CDR3 loop reads CASSPSGGVNQPQHF. The CDR3 coding sequence is TGTGCCAGCAGTCCATCGGGAGGCGTCAATCAGCCCCAGCATTTT.

The V and J genes are TRBV2 and TRBJ2-7, with TRBD1 as a possible D gene (5 bases). The CDR3 extends over 13 amino acids. CDR1 and CDR2 from the germline V gene are SNHLY and FYNNEI. V lost 6 bases to trimming and J lost 0 bases, with 9 bases between them. The CDR3 region has the DNA TGTGCCAGCAGCCGGACATACTCCTACGAGCAGTACTTC. As protein: CASSRTYSYEQYF.

The chain employs TRBV30 and TRBJ2-7; no firm D call. The CDR3 totals 12 residues. Germline-derived CDR1 and CDR2 are GTSNPN and SVGIG (reference sequence). V was trimmed by 7 bases and J by 4 bases, leaving 14 bases between them. The CDR3 DNA sequence: TGTGCCTACTCCGTGAGCCCGTACGAGCAGTACTTC. It translates to CAYSVSPYEQYF.

V and J are TRBV7-2 and TRBJ1-5; 9 bases are shared with TRBD1. With V trimmed by 4 bases and J by 2 bases, 15 bases remained unmatched. CDR1 is SGHTA, CDR2 FQGNSA, per germline. This CDR3 is 19 amino acids long. The CDR3 sequence: CASSSEGQGRNIGNQPQHF. CDR3 nucleotide sequence: TGTGCCAGCAGCTCTGAAGGACAGGGGAGAAACATTGGCAATCAGCCCCAGCATTTT.

The gene calls are TRBV5-5 and TRBJ1-6; possibly TRBD1 for D (6 bases). Trimming pared 7 bases from V and 6 bases from J, leaving 14 bases between. Germline V gene lookup returns CDR1 SGHKS and CDR2 YYEKEE (reference sequence). There are 14 residues in the CDR3. DNA of the CDR3: TGTGCCAGCTACCCGGGGGGGCTTAATTCACCCCTCCACTTT. Its translation is CASYPGGLNSPLHF. Full variable domain (outside the CDR3, taken from reference TRBV5-5 and TRBJ1-6): DAGVTQSPTHLIKTRGQQVTLRCSPISGHKSVSWYQQVLGQGPQFIFQYYEKEERGRGNFPDRFSARQFPNYSSELNVNALLLGDSALYLCASYPGGLNSPLHFGNGTRLTVT.

The chain carries TRBV27 and TRBJ1-5; the D gene is possibly TRBD1 (6 bases). The CDR3 is 14 amino acids. Germline V gene data show CDR1 as MNHEY and CDR2 as SMNVEV (reference sequence). Trimming removed 2 bases from V and 6 bases from J, with 11 bases in between. The chain's CDR3 is CASSLTGFRQPQHF. In DNA, the CDR3 is TGTGCCAGCAGTTTAACAGGGTTTCGTCAGCCCCAGCATTTT.

The gene calls are TRBV27 and TRBJ2-5; 7 nucleotides line up with TRBD1. V lost 2 bases to trimming and J lost 5 bases; unmatched junction nucleotides: 8. Germline loops: CDR1 MNHEY, CDR2 SMNVEV (reference sequence). The CDR3 has 15 amino acids. CDR3 coding DNA: TGTGCCAGCAGTTTAGGGGTGGGACAGACCGAGACCCAGTACTTC. Translated, it gives CASSLGVGQTETQYF.

V usage is TRBV28 and J usage is TRBJ1-2, with 7 bases fitting TRBD1. Germline V gene lookup returns CDR1 MDHEN and CDR2 SYDVKM. V shed 5 bases, J shed 8 bases, and the junction held 11 bases outside the gene matches. CDR3 length: 14 residues. The CDR3 loop is CASSLSDRVGGYTF. The DNA of the CDR3 is TGTGCCAGCAGTCTATCCGACAGGGTGGGAGGCTACACCTTC.

The chain combines TRBV5-1 with TRBJ1-1; D gene ambiguous. The CDR3 is 13 residues long. The germline V and J ends were trimmed by 4 bases and 7 bases, with 14 bases remaining between them. The germline V gene has CDR1 SGHRS and CDR2 YFSETQ. CDR3 loop: CASSPGSVGEAFF. CDR3 DNA sequence: TGCGCCAGCAGCCCGGGGTCGGTGGGTGAAGCTTTCTTT.

The V and J genes are TRBV6-5 and TRBJ2-1; the match to TRBD1 covers 8 bases. Germline V gene lookup returns CDR1 MNHEY and CDR2 SVGAGI. The CDR3 is made up of 15 amino acids. The V and J ends lost 8 bases and 8 bases, in that order; junction bases with no gene match: 14. CDR3 nucleotides: TGTGCCAGCTTCTCTGGGGCAGGGGGCAAAGATGAGCAGTTCTTC. This sequence encodes CASFSGAGGKDEQFF.

CDR3 sequence: CASSLAATAAPLHF. CDR3 sequence (DNA): TGTGCCAGCAGCTTAGCCGCGACAGCAGCACCCCTCCACTTT. The rearrangement joins TRBV13 to TRBJ1-6; possible D gene TRBD1, 5 bases. Trimming shortened V by 1 base and J by 11 bases, and 12 bases separated the two germline ends. Germline CDR1 reads PRHDT; CDR2 reads FYEKMQ (reference sequence). This CDR3 has 14 amino acids.

The chain joins TRBV19 to TRBJ2-5, with a weak D call TRBD1 (6 bases). V dropped 6 bases and J dropped 3 bases, with 11 bases sitting between them. CDR3 length equals 13 residues. In germline, CDR1 is LNHDA, CDR2 SQIVND (reference sequence). The CDR3 reads CASRDSYEETQYF. For the CDR3, the DNA is TGTGCCAGTAGGGACAGTTACGAAGAGACCCAGTACTTC.

The chain recombines TRBV5-4 with TRBJ1-2; D possibly corresponds to TRBD1 (6 bases). CDR3 length: 16 residues. Trimming cost V 0 bases and J 4 bases, with 16 bases left between them. Germline CDR1 is SGHNT and CDR2 is YYREEE (reference sequence). The CDR3 reads CASSLDSAGAAYGYTF. In DNA, the CDR3 is TGTGCCAGCAGCTTGGACTCGGCAGGGGCGGCCTATGGCTACACCTTC. Together with reference TRBV5-4 and TRBJ1-2, the CDR3 gives the full variable domain: ETGVTQSPTHLIKTRGQQVTLRCSSQSGHNTVSWYQQALGQGPQFIFQYYREEENGRGNFPPRFSGLQFPNYSSELNVNALELDDSALYLCASSLDSAGAAYGYTFGSGTRLTVV.

The rearrangement uses TRBV7-9 and TRBJ2-3; unclear D gene. The germline V gene encodes CDR1 SEHNR and CDR2 FQNEAQ (reference sequence). Between the trimmed V and J ends, which lost 3 bases and 5 bases, there was a span of 3 bases. The CDR3 totals 11 residues. The CDR3 coding sequence is TGTGCCAGCAGCTTCCGAGATACGCAGTATTTT. This translates into CASSFRDTQYF.

J is TRBJ1-2 and V is TRBV19; D possibly corresponds to TRBD1 (6 bases). The germline V gene encodes CDR1 LNHDA and CDR2 SQIVND (reference sequence). The CDR3 has 14 amino acids. The ends were cut back, 7 bases at V and 0 bases at J, with 12 bases in the middle. Here the CDR3 DNA reads TGTGCCAGTACCCTCCGGACAGCTAACTATGGCTACACCTTC. It is translated as CASTLRTANYGYTF. Drawing the rest from reference TRBV19 and TRBJ1-2, the complete variable domain is DGGITQSPKYLFRKEGQNVTLSCEQNLNHDAMYWYRQDPGQGLRLIYYSQIVNDFQKGDIAEGYSVSREKKESFPLTVTSAQKNPTAFYLCASTLRTANYGYTFGSGTRLTVV.

The chain's CDR3 is CASSLDRGYYNEQFF. The DNA of the CDR3 is TGTGCCAGCAGCCTAGACAGGGGGTACTACAATGAGCAGTTCTTC. The chain is built from TRBV5-4 and TRBJ2-1; TRBD1 agrees at 9 bases. The CDR3 is 15 amino acids. V dropped 4 bases and J dropped 3; count of bases not matched to a gene: 5. Germline V gives CDR1 SGHNT, CDR2 YYREEE (reference sequence).

This rearrangement joins TRBV25-1 to TRBJ1-4; D is undetermined. The CDR3 covers 14 residues. Trimming took off 3 bases at V and 7 bases at J, with 12 bases between the two ends. Germline V gene lookup returns CDR1 MGHDK and CDR2 SYGVNS. CDR3 sequence: CASSDVGGGEKLFF. In nucleotides, the CDR3 is TGTGCCAGCAGTGATGTGGGAGGCGGTGAAAAACTGTTTTTT.

The chain employs TRBV5-6 and TRBJ2-7, with 8 nucleotides matching TRBD1. Per the germline V gene, CDR1 is SGHDT and CDR2 is YYEEEE. The CDR3 runs to 14 residues. V lost 4 bases, J lost 4 bases, and 7 bases stayed unmatched. The CDR3 loop reads CASSTIDRGYEQYF. The CDR3, as DNA: TGTGCCAGCAGCACCATCGACAGGGGTTACGAGCAGTACTTC.

The rearrangement links TRBV6-5 to TRBJ2-3; D might be TRBD1 (6 bases). CDR3 length equals 14 residues. Per germline, CDR1 MNHEY and CDR2 SVGAGI. Trimming cost V 10 bases and J 3 bases, with 17 bases left between them. The DNA of the CDR3 is TGTGCCACCCAGACATGGCAGGGGACAGATACGCAGTATTTT. This gives the protein CATQTWQGTDTQYF.

The J gene is TRBJ1-1, the V gene TRBV27; D unresolved. There are 13 residues in the CDR3. V lost 3 bases and J lost 4, with 9 bases in between. Germline V lookup: CDR1 MNHEY, CDR2 SMNVEV (reference sequence). This chain's CDR3 is CASSLETGTEAFF. DNA for the CDR3: TGTGCCAGCAGTTTGGAAACGGGCACTGAAGCTTTCTTT.

The V and J genes are TRBV9 and TRBJ2-3; perhaps TRBD1 as D (6 bases). The CDR3 sequence is 16 residues long. Trimming pared 0 bases from V and 3 bases from J, leaving 14 bases between. CDR1 is SGDLS, CDR2 YYNGEE, per germline. The CDR3 sequence is CASSVGLGQSTDTQYF. CDR3 in DNA: TGTGCCAGCAGCGTAGGCCTGGGACAAAGTACAGATACGCAGTATTTT.

The V and J genes are TRBV5-1 and TRBJ1-6; no clear D. The germline CDR1 and CDR2 sequences are SGHRS and YFSETQ. This CDR3 has 14 residues. The V end was cut by 1 base, the J end by 7 bases, with 9 bases between. CDR3 sequence reads: CASSLSGENSPLHF. The CDR3 nucleotides read TGCGCCAGCAGCTTGAGCGGGGAAAATTCACCCCTCCACTTT.

This clone showed up just once. The V and J genes are TRBV4-3 and TRBJ2-3; no definite D call. V lost 0 bases and J 4 bases, leaving 20 bases between the germline ends. Germline V lookup: CDR1 LGHNA, CDR2 YSLEER. The CDR3 consists of 18 residues. DNA of the CDR3: TGCGCCAGCAGCCAAGATCTCCCTACTTCCTCCCCCGCAGATACGCAGTATTTT. Amino acid sequence: CASSQDLPTSSPADTQYF.

Worth noting for this clone: The same CDR3 is also encoded by other DNA sequences in this sample. The chain employs TRBV18 and TRBJ1-1, with D perhaps TRBD1 (5 bases). CDR3 length: 15 amino acids. Germline CDR1 and CDR2: KGHSH and LQKENI. Trimming removed 4 bases at V and 1 base at J, with 13 bases between. Written as DNA, the CDR3 is TGTGCCAGCTCACGGGGGGGAACGGGGAACACTGAAGCTTTCTTT. It codes for CASSRGGTGNTEAFF.

J is TRBJ1-2 and V is TRBV7-2, with D perhaps TRBD1 (6 bases). Germline V CDR1 and CDR2: SGHTA, FQGNSA. The V gene lost 5 bases and the J gene lost 4 bases, with 17 bases spanning the gap. This CDR3 region has 15 residues. The CDR3 DNA is TGTGCCAGCAGCACCTCAGGGGAGCCCCTCTATGGCTACACCTTC. Translated, it gives CASSTSGEPLYGYTF.